This T cell receptor (beta chain) is from a study of blood T cell repertoires in COVID-19. Study as a whole: The United States, Italy and Spain provided the acute and convalescent COVID-19 samples.

The ends were cut back, 4 bases at V and 5 bases at J, with 11 bases in the middle. CDR3 length: 13 amino acids. Germline values: CDR1 LGHDT, CDR2 YNNKEL (reference sequence). Participant ages covered roughly 18 to 89 years across about two dozen US areas. What the recovered Cohort 3 donors had was two negative PCRs, clearance, or symptom resolution. Produced via immunoSEQ multiplex PCR; TCRdb's table is partial and in-frame only. The sample has about 300,000 clones, 80% to 95% seen once. The source is a woman aged 30 to 39 who had recovered from COVID-19. Sequencing was performed on PBMCs or T cells enriched from blood (not recorded which). The rearrangement joins TRBV3-1 (or the pseudogene TRBV3-2) to TRBJ1-1; D not resolved. The CDR3 nucleotides are TGTGCCAGCAGCCGAGGTCAACCGACTGAAGCTTTCTTT. Its translation: CASSRGQPTEAFF.